This T cell receptor (beta chain) appears in the sequencing data of a study of blood T cell repertoires in COVID-19. V gave up 7 bases and J gave up 9 bases, with 19 bases separating them. The germline gives CDR1 MDHEN, CDR2 SYDVKM. The CDR3 runs 13 residues. The repertoire was sequenced with immunoSEQ multiplex PCR; TCRdb's copy has only in-frame clones and lacks some. This table holds about 110,000 clones, about two thirds found once. This sequence joins TRBV28 and TRBJ2-7; D might be TRBD1 (5 bases). This receptor was obtained from a woman between 40 and 55 years old with acute or convalescent COVID-19. Sequenced material: peripheral blood. CDR3 nucleotide sequence: TGTGCCAGCATTGGGGCGGACCGTTTGGGGCAGTACTTC. Encoded protein: CASIGADRLGQYF.